The T cell receptor (beta chain) described here comes from a study of regulatory T cells in long-lasting Graves disease (dated by TCRdb to 2020 to 2023). Regarding the complete study: Patients with newly diagnosed Graves' disease had been on antithyroid drugs for under 3 months. This study used TCR sequencing and RNA sequencing of peripheral blood to compare persistent Graves' disease patients against newly diagnosed Graves' disease patients. The study was conducted in China and was registered as a clinical trial. A total of around 35 samples underwent TCR sequencing: some 13 from persistent and roughly 20 from newly diagnosed Graves' disease patients.

Paper-wide results and their limitations: The authors acknowledged the small sample size as a limitation that may reduce accuracy. The study examined only peripheral blood because the primary lesion, thyroid tissue, could not be accessed. Sequencing and analysis were restricted to the TCR beta chain. More public clonotypes were shared among persistent patients (over 2,500) than among newly diagnosed patients (more than 900). Compared with newly diagnosed patients, patients with persistent Graves' disease had lower TCR Shannon entropy and fewer highly expanded clones, which suggests clonal expansion. Preferential use of TRBV28, TRBJ1-2 and TRBJ2-5 was observed in persistent disease, whereas TRBV20-1 and TRBJ2-1 were favored in newly diagnosed disease.

Via the germline V gene, CDR1 is SQVTM and CDR2 ANQGSEA. The CDR3 spans 13 residues, from the cysteine through the phenylalanine. Solely the CDR3 DNA is kept, with 39 bases framed from the first base. V and J lose 4 bases and 5 bases, and a span of 12 bases separates them. Libraries were prepared through multiplex PCR. The instrument was an Illumina HiSeq 4000. iRepertoire HTBI primers and Arm-PCR amplification of CDR3 regions were used to construct TCR beta libraries. Before sequencing, the PCR products went through gel purification. The paper's data handling went like this. A total of fewer than 65 TRBV and approximately 13 TRBJ segments were identified across samples and were used for gene usage analysis of CDR3 amino acid clonotypes. COPE and FqMerger were used to merge the filtered high-quality paired reads into contigs. Contigs were aligned with BLAST to IMGT TRBV, TRBD and TRBJ reference genes, and CDR3 was defined per IMGT. Any clonotype with a frequency above 0.1% was counted as a highly expanded clone. Shannon entropy served as the measure of repertoire diversity, while the Gini coefficient captured V-J evenness. A clonotype found in more than one individual was treated as public. The public sequencing data were trimmed at Q25 with fastp and processed into clonotypes with MiXCR by TCRdb, which kept only in-frame beta chains. Records with the same CDR3 protein are collapsed into one entry carrying the most frequent genes and DNA. These V and J calls derive from TCRdb rather than the authors' analysis. The sample profile shows under 400,000 distinct CDR3 sequences; about a sixth of them were found once. The ten largest clones represent roughly 30% of the sample.

This clonotype occurred many times. It has no known antigen specificity. No quality values exist for individual bases; no much larger clone is one base distant. The intended sense of this specimen's time point label: newly diagnosed GD, antithyroid drugs for less than 3 months. RNA was extracted from PBMCs in TRIzol for both TCR sequencing and RNA sequencing. The diagnosis of Graves' disease followed American Thyroid Association guidelines. Recruitment of patients was carried out at an endocrinology department in Xi'an, China. Each patient gave approximately 9 milliliters of peripheral blood, collected in an EDTA anticoagulant tube. Ficoll Paque Plus density gradient separation was used to isolate PBMCs, and no further T cell sorting was performed. An Agilent 2100 Bioanalyzer and agarose gel were used to check RNA quality, while a NanoDrop 2000 measured RNA concentration. The same data also contributed to another study, on T cells in Graves' hyperthyroidism and ophthalmopathy. According to the second study: A patient counted as having stable Graves' hyperthyroidism if no progression to ophthalmopathy occurred over 18 months of follow-up. Hyperthyroidism patients were newly diagnosed, had a disease duration of under 2 months, and were aged 18 to 65 years. Exclusion was applied to patients with uncontrolled infections, other autoimmune diseases, pregnancy or lactation. Diagnoses were established on the basis of clinical symptoms, serum thyroxine and TRAb, thyroid ultrasound, and orbital computed tomography. A first-round RT-PCR of the TCR CDR3 used the HTBI primer set with the Qiagen OneStep RT-PCR kit. Blood samples also contained most of the expanded thyroid clonotypes (frequency above 0.001), which suggests that blood repertoires may reflect thyroid immune responses. In cross-validation, a model built on a 13 V-J signature told ophthalmopathy apart from stable hyperthyroidism with just under 90% sensitivity and about 81% specificity, and in testing the same model reached 80%/75%. In validation, the model predicted progression to ophthalmopathy with around 71% sensitivity and less than 75% specificity, a median of approximately 6.7 months before onset. A discovery cohort of about a hundred patients, roughly 40 with Graves' ophthalmopathy and more than 55 with stable Graves' hyperthyroidism, was used to find distinguishing TCR V-J signatures. Prospective prediction of ophthalmopathy was tested in an independent validation cohort of 18 to 20 hyperthyroidism patients and around 16 patients who later progressed to ophthalmopathy. For training and testing, the approximately 92 patients in the discovery cohort were randomly divided in a 7:3 ratio. The study also compared thyroid tissue and blood T-cell repertoires from about six Graves' hyperthyroidism patients. Following sampling, methimazole starting at 30 mg daily was given to hyperthyroidism patients, and high-dose intravenous methylprednisolone was given to ophthalmopathy patients. The libraries were constructed in a second round of multiplex PCR and then size-selected and purified. Paired-end sequencing of the libraries was performed with 100 bp reads on an Illumina HiSeq2000. SOAPnuke was used to process the raw data, with reads discarded if the reads contained adapters or uncalled bases, had a mean Phred below 15, or lacked an exact constant-primer or identifier match. High-quality paired reads were merged with COPE v1.2.5, and unique nucleotide sequences were defined as clonotypes. MiTCR v1.1 was used to align clonotypes to the IMGT TRBV, TRBD and TRBJ reference segments. Only V-J combinations with frequency above 0.0001, covering about 99% of repertoires, were analysed. The TCS score was defined as F50 (clonal expansion) divided by E x V (chaos), with BLOSUM62-based TCRdist calculated between CDR3 peptides within each V-J. Welch's t-statistics and random forest reduced some 510 V-J features to roughly 13, which were used in a naive Bayes classifier (R e1071). No statistical method was used to set the sample size in advance, and investigators knew the group allocation. According to the paper, TCR Vbeta CDR3 sequencing was carried out on roughly 130 peripheral blood samples, which came from 40 to 45 ophthalmopathy, under 85 hyperthyroidism and roughly 17 progressor patients.

The chain was built from TRBV29-1 and TRBJ2-1; the D gene cannot be named for sure. The sample consisted of peripheral blood mononuclear cells (PBMCs), taken at new diagnosis, from a patient treated with antithyroid drugs. The clonotype comes from a man aged 35-49 years with Graves disease. Donor details come from another sample of the same person, matched by shared clones. Here is the DNA: TGCAGCGTTGTTGTTACTACTGACAATGAGCAGTTCTTC. It is translated as CSVVVTTDNEQFF.